This entry lists 27 T cell receptor beta chains sequenced from one sample in a study of blood T cell repertoires in COVID-19. Profiling relied on immunoSEQ multiplex PCR, and the TCRdb table lists in-frame clones only, not all of them. The table shows some 320,000 clones, with roughly 85% occurring only once. Sample: peripheral blood. These receptors were collected from a human donor in a cohort sampled during active COVID-19.

The CDR3 DNA sequence: TGCGCCAGCAGCCAGCAAGTGGGCAATTCACCCCTCCACTTT. Translating it yields CASSQQVGNSPLHF. The chain couples TRBV4-1 to TRBJ1-6; D uncertain. Trimming stripped 3 bases from V and 7 bases from J, with 10 bases between. Germline V lookup: CDR1 MGHRA, CDR2 YSYEKL. There are 14 residues in the CDR3.

The J gene is TRBJ2-5, the V gene TRBV2; 11 bases align to TRBD1. Germline V CDR1 and CDR2: SNHLY, FYNNEI. V gave up 7 bases and J gave up 5 bases; unmatched junction bases: 3. The CDR3 extends over 13 amino acids. CDR3 DNA: TGTGCCAGCAACCGGGACAGGGGGGAGACCCAGTACTTC. Protein: CASNRDRGETQYF.

The J gene is TRBJ2-7, the V gene TRBV7-9; D unresolved. V was cut by 1 base and J by 5 bases, with 6 bases left in between. The CDR3 contains 12 residues. Germline V CDR1 and CDR2: SEHNR, FQNEAQ (reference sequence). CDR3: CASSLGSDEQYF. CDR3 nucleotide sequence: TGTGCCAGCAGCTTAGGCTCGGACGAGCAGTACTTC.

The sample holds one count of this clone. The genes are TRBV30 and TRBJ1-1; a weak D match, TRBD1 (5 bases). This CDR3 has 13 amino acids. The V gene's germline CDR1 is GTSNPN and CDR2 SVGIG (reference sequence). The V end was cut by 4 bases, the J end by 1 base, with 10 bases between. CDR3 coding DNA: TGTGCCTGGACAGGGCAAGGGAACACTGAAGCTTTCTTT. Its translation is CAWTGQGNTEAFF.

The rearrangement uses TRBV24-1 and TRBJ2-6, with D maybe TRBD1 (6 bases). CDR1 is KGHDR and CDR2 is SFDVKD in the germline V gene. Trimming pared 3 bases from V and 1 base from J, leaving 9 bases between. This CDR3 is 16 amino acids long. CDR3 DNA sequence: TGTGCCACCAGTGATATACAGGGTTCTGGGGCCAACGTCCTGACTTTC. It codes for CATSDIQGSGANVLTF.

This chain connects TRBV5-1 to TRBJ1-3, with 12 bases matching TRBD1. The V and J ends lost 4 bases and 1 base, in that order; junction bases with no gene match: 9. Germline V gives CDR1 SGHRS, CDR2 YFSETQ. The CDR3 length is 18 residues. CDR3 DNA: TGCGCCAGCAGCGAGGCCGGGACAGGGGGCAGGTCTGGAAACACCATATATTTT. This gives the protein CASSEAGTGGRSGNTIYF. The full variable domain, completed using reference TRBV5-1 and TRBJ1-3, is KAGVTQTPRYLIKTRGQQVTLSCSPISGHRSVSWYQQTPGQGLQFLFEYFSETQRNKGNFPGRFSGRQFSNSRSEMNVSTLELGDSALYLCASSEAGTGGRSGNTIYFGEGSWLTVV.

The genes are TRBV3-1 (or the pseudogene TRBV3-2) and TRBJ2-1; 8 positions agree with TRBD2. Germline V gene lookup returns CDR1 LGHDT and CDR2 YNNKEL (reference sequence). J was trimmed by 4 bases and V by 0 bases; bases with no gene match: 14. The CDR3 runs to 19 residues. CDR3 nucleotide sequence: TGTGCCAGCAGCCAAGATATCGCGTTGAGAGCGGGGGTTTACAATGAGCAGTTCTTC. Translating gives CASSQDIALRAGVYNEQFF.

CDR3 region: CASSWDRGRGYTF. CDR3 nucleotide sequence: TGTGCCAGCAGCTGGGACAGGGGGCGAGGCTACACCTTC. The rearrangement links TRBV7-3 to TRBJ1-2; 12 bases line up with TRBD1. Germline CDR1 SGHTA, CDR2 FQGTGA. The CDR3 is made up of 13 amino acids. Unmatched junction bases numbered 2, after V lost 4 bases and J lost 8 bases.

This chain uses TRBV24-1 with TRBJ1-2, with 9 bases identical to TRBD1. Losses at the gene ends were 9 bases for V and 6 bases for J; bases not matched to a gene: 10. The germline gives CDR1 KGHDR, CDR2 SFDVKD. The CDR3 consists of 14 residues. Here the CDR3 reads CATATGGIYDGYTF. The DNA of the CDR3 is TGTGCCACCGCTACAGGGGGCATCTATGATGGCTACACCTTC.

This chain joins TRBV14 and TRBJ1-2; 7 positions agree with TRBD1. Germline lookup yields CDR1 SGHDN and CDR2 FVKESK. This CDR3 region has 14 residues. V was pared by 5 bases and J by 3 bases, with 6 bases of the junction left unmatched. The CDR3 DNA is TGTGCCAGCAGCAGGGGGCCATTAGACTATGGCTACACCTTC. Protein: CASSRGPLDYGYTF. Complete variable domain (other parts from reference TRBV14 and TRBJ1-2): EAGVTQFPSHSVIEKGQTVTLRCDPISGHDNLYWYRRVMGKEIKFLLHFVKESKQDESGMPNNRFLAERTGGTYSTLKVQPAELEDSGVYFCASSRGPLDYGYTFGSGTRLTVV.

The chain has TRBV27 and TRBJ1-2, with 10 bases identical to TRBD1. This CDR3 region has 14 residues. Germline lookup yields CDR1 MNHEY and CDR2 SMNVEV (reference sequence). Trimming took 5 bases from V and 4 from J; bases not matched to a gene: 4. DNA of the CDR3: TGTGCCAGCAGTCCTCGGGACAGGGGCTATGGCTACACCTTC. Its protein is CASSPRDRGYGYTF.

The V and J genes are TRBV4-1 and TRBJ1-1, with TRBD1 matching 7 bases. V gave up 4 bases and J gave up 2 bases; unmatched junction bases: 7. CDR3 length: 15 amino acids. Per germline, CDR1 MGHRA and CDR2 YSYEKL. The CDR3 nucleotides read TGCGCCAGCAGCCGGCCGGGACAGCTAAACACTGAAGCTTTCTTT. Its translation is CASSRPGQLNTEAFF.

This clone was detected only once. J is TRBJ1-2 and V is TRBV7-8; D is perhaps TRBD1 (5 bases). Germline loops: CDR1 SGHVS, CDR2 FQNEAQ. The V and J ends lost 5 bases and 2 bases respectively, with 15 bases between them. The CDR3 is 15 residues long. The CDR3 nucleotides are TGTGCCAGCAGCCCTCGGAGGGGACGGAACTATGGCTACACCTTC. It codes for CASSPRRGRNYGYTF.

The rearrangement joins TRBV5-1 to TRBJ1-1, with a tentative D call TRBD1 (6 bases). CDR3 length: 14 residues. Trimming stripped 3 bases from V and 3 bases from J, with 12 bases between. Per the germline V gene, CDR1 is SGHRS and CDR2 is YFSETQ. The CDR3 protein is CASSSSTGYTEAFF. The CDR3 nucleotides read TGCGCCAGCAGCTCCTCCACAGGGTACACTGAAGCTTTCTTT.

V usage is TRBV11-2 and J usage is TRBJ1-3, with TRBD1 identical over 7 bases. This CDR3 region has 16 residues. V dropped 6 bases and J dropped 3; count of bases not matched to a gene: 11. Germline V gene data show CDR1 as SGHAT and CDR2 as FQNNGV. CDR3 sequence reads: CASSSNDAGGGNTIYF. The DNA for the CDR3 is TGTGCCAGCAGTTCTAATGACGCAGGGGGTGGAAACACCATATATTTT. Together with reference TRBV11-2 and TRBJ1-3, the CDR3 gives the full variable domain: EAGVAQSPRYKIIEKRQSVAFWCNPISGHATLYWYQQILGQGPKLLIQFQNNGVVDDSQLPKDRFSAERLKGVDSTLKIQPAKLEDSAVYLCASSSNDAGGGNTIYFGEGSWLTVV.

This sequence joins TRBV4-2 and TRBJ2-3, with D possibly matching TRBD2 (6 bases). The germline V gene encodes CDR1 LGHNA and CDR2 YNFKEQ. This CDR3 has 15 amino acids. Trimming stripped 4 bases from V and 2 bases from J, with 13 bases between. CDR3 protein: CASSRDGGSTDTQYF. In DNA, the CDR3 is TGTGCCAGCAGCCGCGACGGGGGATCCACAGATACGCAGTATTTT.

The chain has TRBV27 and TRBJ2-1; TRBD1 agrees at 7 bases. This CDR3 comprises 19 residues. CDR1 MNHEY and CDR2 SMNVEV come from the germline V gene (reference sequence). V shed 5 bases and J 7 bases; nucleotides not matched to a gene: 23. CDR3 residues: CASSKSRQLTGNVLNEQFF. In DNA form, the CDR3 reads TGTGCCAGCAGTAAATCCCGACAATTGACAGGGAATGTCCTTAATGAGCAGTTCTTC.

The chain recombines TRBV12-3 or TRBV12-4 with TRBJ1-2, with D possibly matching TRBD1 (5 bases). Trimming cost V 6 bases and J 8 bases, with 16 bases left between them. There are 13 residues in the CDR3. The CDR3 protein is CASRVGQGSGYTF. CDR3 nucleotide sequence: TGTGCCAGCAGGGTCGGCCAGGGTAGCGGCTACACCTTC.

V and J are TRBV5-1 and TRBJ2-2, with D unresolved. The CDR3 has 15 residues. With 0 bases removed from V and 1 base from J, the gap between germline ends came to 7 bases. CDR1 is SGHRS, CDR2 YFSETQ, per germline. For the CDR3, the DNA is TGCGCCAGCAGCTTGGGTCCGGGGAACACCGGGGAGCTGTTTTTT. Its translation: CASSLGPGNTGELFF.

This chain uses TRBV19 with TRBJ1-4; D is ambiguous. This CDR3 comprises 14 residues. Germline V gene lookup returns CDR1 LNHDA and CDR2 SQIVND (reference sequence). Trimming pared 6 bases from V and 0 bases from J, leaving 8 bases between. The DNA for the CDR3 is TGTGCCAGTAGCCCTACCCCAACTAATGAAAAACTGTTTTTT. Translation gives CASSPTPTNEKLFF.

The CDR3 nucleotides are TGTGCCTGGAGGCAACAGGGGGGGTCCGTTGAGCAGTACTTC. Its protein product is CAWRQQGGSVEQYF. The chain couples TRBV30 to TRBJ2-7; weak D call: TRBD1 (8 bases). V gave up 3 bases and J gave up 7 bases, with 19 bases separating them. Germline-derived CDR1 and CDR2 are GTSNPN and SVGIG (reference sequence). CDR3 length: 14 amino acids.

The chain uses TRBV15 and TRBJ1-2; 10 positions agree with TRBD1. The CDR3 is 20 amino acids. Per the germline V gene, CDR1 is LNHNV and CDR2 is YYDKDF (reference sequence). The J segment lost 4 bases and the V segment lost 0 bases, leaving 17 bases of the junction unmatched. CDR3 in DNA: TGTGCCACCAGCAGAGATTACGGATGGGACAGGGGAAAAGGTGCCTATGGCTACACCTTC. This encodes CATSRDYGWDRGKGAYGYTF.

V and J are TRBV5-1 and TRBJ2-1, with 11 bases lining up with TRBD2. The CDR3 has 15 amino acids. CDR1 and CDR2 from the germline V gene are SGHRS and YFSETQ. V shed 2 bases, J shed 6 bases, and the junction held 4 bases outside the gene matches. The CDR3 region is CASSFSGGASNEQFF. The CDR3, as DNA: TGCGCCAGCAGCTTTAGCGGGGGGGCCTCCAATGAGCAGTTCTTC.

The chain is built from TRBV5-1 and TRBJ2-5, with D possibly TRBD1 on 5 matching bases. The germline V and J ends were trimmed by 4 bases and 4 bases, with 8 bases remaining between them. This CDR3 is 12 amino acids long. Per germline, CDR1 SGHRS and CDR2 YFSETQ. The CDR3 sequence is CASSAGLETQYF. CDR3 nucleotide sequence: TGCGCCAGCAGCGCAGGGTTAGAGACCCAGTACTTC.

This clone was seen a handful of times. This chain uses TRBV7-9 with TRBJ1-6, with 9 bases matching TRBD1. J lost 10 bases, V lost 5 bases, and 6 bases had no gene match. The CDR3 contains 14 residues. Germline values: CDR1 SEHNR, CDR2 FQNEAQ (reference sequence). CDR3 nucleotides: TGTGCCAGCAGCATGAGGACAGGGGAATCACCCCTCCACTTT. Translation gives CASSMRTGESPLHF.

The chain recombines TRBV5-1 with TRBJ2-4; TRBD1 might be the D (6 bases). V shed 3 bases and J shed 2 bases, with 12 bases lying between them. The CDR3 contains 15 residues. Germline V lookup: CDR1 SGHRS, CDR2 YFSETQ. The CDR3 reads CASSSKQGPKNIQYF. Written as DNA, the CDR3 is TGCGCCAGCAGCTCGAAACAGGGCCCCAAAAACATTCAGTACTTC.

This chain links TRBV12-5 with TRBJ2-4; D perhaps matches TRBD1 (6 bases). Trimming shortened V by 2 bases and J by 9 bases, and 11 bases separated the two germline ends. This CDR3 is 13 amino acids long. Germline V gives CDR1 LGHNT, CDR2 FRNRAP. In nucleotides, the CDR3 is TGTGCTAGTGGTTTGACAGGGTCCGGCATTCAGTACTTC. Translated, it gives CASGLTGSGIQYF.